Listed below are T cell receptor beta chains from one sample, sequenced in a study of T cells in Graves' hyperthyroidism and ophthalmopathy. From the multiplex PCR reads, TCRdb called clonotypes with MiXCR, one entry per CDR3 protein. The sample lists approximately 640,000 distinct CDR3 sequences, around 15% seen once, with 15% to 19% in the top ten. Specimen: blood. The receptors originated from a man between 50 and 59 years old with Graves' hyperthyroidism. CDR3s include the opening cysteine and the closing phenylalanine or tryptophan. The D gene is left open where the match is weak. Clone size is stated in some rows and not others, as once, few, many or a class when expanded.

J: TRBJ2-3; size: .; V: TRBV24-1; D: .; DNA: TGTGCCACCAGTGATACAGGAGGAGATACGCAGTATTTT; CDR3: CATSDTGGDTQYF
J: TRBJ2-5; size: few; V: TRBV29-1; D: TRBD2; DNA: TGCAGCGTTCGAGGCGGGAGTCGGGAGACCCAGTACTTC; CDR3: CSVRGGSRETQYF
J: TRBJ2-6; size: many; V: TRBV10-3; D: .; DNA: TGTGCCATCAGTCACCTCATCGGACAAGGTGGCCCCCGCTTTGGGGCCAACGTCCTGACTTTC; CDR3: CAISHLIGQGGPRFGANVLTF
J: TRBJ1-1; size: many; V: TRBV5-1; D: TRBD1; DNA: TGCGCCAGCAGCTTGGGGACAGGGATCATGAACACTGAAGCTTTCTTT; CDR3: CASSLGTGIMNTEAFF
J: TRBJ2-2; size: .; V: TRBV20-1; D: .; DNA: TGCAGTGCTAGCGGGAGAATAGACGGGGAGCTGTTTTTT; CDR3: CSASGRIDGELFF
J: TRBJ1-5; size: many; V: TRBV20-1; D: .; DNA: TGCAGTGCTAGAGATTACGGGCGGGATAGCAATCAGCCCCAGCATTTT; CDR3: CSARDYGRDSNQPQHF
J: TRBJ2-4; size: .; V: TRBV6-1; D: .; DNA: TGTGCCAGCAGTGGGGCACAGGGAGCCAAAAACATTCAGTACTTC; CDR3: CASSGAQGAKNIQYF
J: TRBJ2-5; size: many; V: TRBV9; D: .; DNA: TGTGCCAGCAGCGTAGGATTCGGACAGCAAGAGACCCAGTACTTC; CDR3: CASSVGFGQQETQYF
J: TRBJ2-7; size: many; V: TRBV28; D: TRBD2; DNA: TGTGCCAGCAGTGCCACTAGCGGGGGGACCTACGAGCAGTACTTC; CDR3: CASSATSGGTYEQYF
J: TRBJ2-5; size: .; V: TRBV28; D: TRBD1; DNA: TGTGCCAGCAGTTTGTGGGACAGGGAAGAGACCCAGTACTTC; CDR3: CASSLWDREETQYF
J: TRBJ2-7; size: .; V: TRBV27; D: TRBD2; DNA: TGTGCCAGCAGTCTTTCCGGGACTAGCGGGAGGATCTACGAGCAGTACTTC; CDR3: CASSLSGTSGRIYEQYF
J: TRBJ1-2; size: .; V: TRBV15; D: .; DNA: TGTGCCACCAGCAGTTCCGAAGGGACACGGCGGGGCTACACCTTC; CDR3: CATSSSEGTRRGYTF
J: TRBJ2-5; size: few; V: TRBV19; D: TRBD1; DNA: TGTGCCAGTAGTCTGACAGGGGCAGCGGAGACCCAGTACTTC; CDR3: CASSLTGAAETQYF
J: TRBJ2-5; size: .; V: TRBV27; D: .; DNA: TGTGCCAGCAGAACCGGGACGCTAGAGACCCAGTACTTC; CDR3: CASRTGTLETQYF
J: TRBJ1-2; size: .; V: TRBV20-1; D: .; DNA: TGCAGTGCCGACCGGGACGGCCTTCCCTATGGCTACACCTTC; CDR3: CSADRDGLPYGYTF
J: TRBJ2-1; size: many; V: TRBV6-2/TRBV6-3; D: .; DNA: TGTGCCAGCACCTTCCAAGCTCCCGGTGAGCAGTTCTTC; CDR3: CASTFQAPGEQFF
J: TRBJ2-7; size: many; V: TRBV12-3/TRBV12-4; D: .; DNA: TGTGCCAGCAGTTTTAACCTCGGGACTCAGCCGGCCTACGAGCAGTACTTC; CDR3: CASSFNLGTQPAYEQYF
J: TRBJ2-2; size: many; V: TRBV12-3/TRBV12-4; D: .; DNA: TGTGCCGGAGCCCGGAGGTACACCGGGGAGCTGTTTTTT; CDR3: CAGARRYTGELFF
J: TRBJ2-3; size: few; V: TRBV30; D: .; DNA: TGTGCCTGGAGGCGCGGGAGTAGAGGGGGTCGGGATACGCAGTATTTT; CDR3: CAWRRGSRGGRDTQYF
J: TRBJ2-1; size: .; V: TRBV7-9; D: .; DNA: TGTGCCAGCAGGCGCGGATCTATTAACAGCTCCTACAATGAGCAGTTCTTC; CDR3: CASRRGSINSSYNEQFF
J: TRBJ1-1; size: many; V: TRBV7-2; D: TRBD1; DNA: TGTGCCAGCAGCTCTTACTCGGACAGGGCTGAAGCTTTCTTT; CDR3: CASSSYSDRAEAFF
J: TRBJ2-6; size: .; V: TRBV7-2; D: .; DNA: TGTGCCAGCAGCTTGACCGGGAGTACGGGGCCCAACGTCCTGACTTTC; CDR3: CASSLTGSTGPNVLTF
J: TRBJ1-2; size: few; V: TRBV5-1; D: .; DNA: TGCGCCAGCGGCTTGGCCAGGGGCGAGCATGGCTACACCTTC; CDR3: CASGLARGEHGYTF
J: TRBJ2-7; size: .; V: TRBV5-1; D: TRBD1; DNA: TGCGCCAGCAGCCATGGGACAGGGGGAGGGGGCGAGCAGTACTTC; CDR3: CASSHGTGGGGEQYF
J: TRBJ1-5; size: many; V: TRBV7-9; D: .; DNA: TGTGCCAGCAGCCCCGCGGGGACAAGCAATCAGCCCCAGCATTTT; CDR3: CASSPAGTSNQPQHF
J: TRBJ2-5; size: few; V: TRBV19; D: .; DNA: TGTGCCAGTAGTATAGAGAGAACGAGGGGCCTGGAGACCCAGTACTTC; CDR3: CASSIERTRGLETQYF
J: TRBJ1-6; size: many; V: TRBV2; D: .; DNA: TGTGCCAGCAGTGGTCCGGGATCCTATAATTCACCCCTCCACTTT; CDR3: CASSGPGSYNSPLHF
J: TRBJ2-2; size: .; V: TRBV6-1; D: .; DNA: TGTGCCAGCAGTCTAGCGCTCACCGGGGAGCTGTTTTTT; CDR3: CASSLALTGELFF
J: TRBJ2-7; size: many; V: TRBV18; D: .; DNA: TGTGCCAGCTCACCACCGATTCCAGGGCGCGAGCAGTACTTC; CDR3: CASSPPIPGREQYF
J: TRBJ1-1; size: few; V: TRBV20-1; D: .; DNA: TGCAAGACTCCTGCGCCTGAAGCTTTCTTT; CDR3: CKTPAPEAFF
J: TRBJ2-6; size: many; V: TRBV20-1; D: .; DNA: TGCAGTGCTATCCCGGAGGGTTCTGGGGCCAACGTCCTGACTTTC; CDR3: CSAIPEGSGANVLTF